This TCR beta chain appears in the sequencing data of a study of T cell responses to AZD1222 COVID-19 vaccine (dated by TCRdb to about 2021). Regarding the complete study: AZD1222 recipients given second doses at about 4 weeks or at about 12 weeks were pooled, since spike-specific TCR depth and breadth were not found to differ between the two schedules. A total of just over 230 trial participants underwent TCR sequencing, of whom 207 had received two doses of AZD1222 and approximately 26 had received two doses of the MenACWY control vaccine. Trial participants were enrolled into age subgroups of 18-55, 56-69 and 70-plus years, which contained 148, 28 and 57 TCR-sequenced participants, respectively.

Overall study outcomes, separate from this receptor: After two AZD1222 doses, both the breadth and the depth of spike-specific TCRs were significantly higher than at day 0 and than in MenACWY recipients. Because no samples from the day 14 peak response were available, repertoires could be characterized only after the peak T cell response. CD4 TCRs associated with the vaccine covered the entire spike protein, and the dominant responses were in regions 160-218 and 743-854. Nearly half of unique spike-specific TCRs reportedly recognized epitopes outside regions mutated in the B.1.351 and B.1.1.7 variants. Conclusions about previously exposed vaccinees were limited because only five to seven AZD1222 recipients were SARS-CoV-2 seropositive at baseline. Participants were mostly white British, with more females than males. The authors suggested clonal diversity may have been underestimated. The 56-69-year group was small, and its depth increase did not reach significance, likely because of low power.

The CDR3 regions of human TCRbeta chains were analyzed by immunosequencing. As for the original processing: TCRs in the repertoires were compared against a reference library of SARS-CoV-2-specific TCRs that had been generated with the MIRA antigen-specificity platform. Breadth was defined as the fraction of unique TCRs that were SARS-CoV-2-associated. Depth was defined as the fraction of total T cells that were SARS-CoV-2-associated. Using the MIRA data, every spike-specific TCR was mapped to the spike region that the TCR reacted to and assigned to either a CD4 or a CD8 class. Log10-transformed breadth and depth values were compared by one-way ANOVA with Sidak's multiple comparisons tests. As stored in TCRdb, this immuneACCESS dataset retains in-frame rearrangements with V and J assigned. A fraction of the clones does not appear; measured against another copy, unresolved V genes explain less than half of the discrepancy, and the remainder lacks a known reason. Clone size and the V and J calls come from that table; the DNA yielded D and trimming. A total of some 110,000 clones appear in this sample, 88% of them only once. 2.5% to 3% of the sample lies in the top ten.

Interpreted using the paper, the time point label stands for: baseline before first vaccination. Samples from vaccinated people were obtained from the UK trials COV001 and COV002, which included a single-blind randomized controlled phase 2/3 trial of AZD1222 (ChAdOx1 nCoV-19) in healthy adults. For TCRbeta chain sequencing, PBMC samples were collected from trial participants at day 0 and at day 28 after the second dose. In the germline V gene, CDR1 corresponds to ENHRY and CDR2 to SYGVKD. V is trimmed back by 6 bases and J by 4 bases, and the junction contains 8 bases that no gene match accounts for. The CDR3 covers 16 residues, taking in both the cysteine and the phenylalanine. The only DNA kept is the CDR3, 48 bases in frame from the first base. As concerns this clone: Its antigen remains undetermined. No per-base quality is available; no much larger clone lies one base away.

This chain is built from TRBV10-3 and TRBJ2-2; 10 bases in the junction line up with TRBD1. Sequenced here: peripheral blood, sampled on day 0 of AZD1222 vaccination. The TCR sequence derives from an adult in good health. The CDR3 in this case is CAISPRGTGVTGELFF. The nucleotides read TGTGCCATCAGCCCGAGGGGGACAGGGGTCACCGGGGAGCTGTTTTTT.